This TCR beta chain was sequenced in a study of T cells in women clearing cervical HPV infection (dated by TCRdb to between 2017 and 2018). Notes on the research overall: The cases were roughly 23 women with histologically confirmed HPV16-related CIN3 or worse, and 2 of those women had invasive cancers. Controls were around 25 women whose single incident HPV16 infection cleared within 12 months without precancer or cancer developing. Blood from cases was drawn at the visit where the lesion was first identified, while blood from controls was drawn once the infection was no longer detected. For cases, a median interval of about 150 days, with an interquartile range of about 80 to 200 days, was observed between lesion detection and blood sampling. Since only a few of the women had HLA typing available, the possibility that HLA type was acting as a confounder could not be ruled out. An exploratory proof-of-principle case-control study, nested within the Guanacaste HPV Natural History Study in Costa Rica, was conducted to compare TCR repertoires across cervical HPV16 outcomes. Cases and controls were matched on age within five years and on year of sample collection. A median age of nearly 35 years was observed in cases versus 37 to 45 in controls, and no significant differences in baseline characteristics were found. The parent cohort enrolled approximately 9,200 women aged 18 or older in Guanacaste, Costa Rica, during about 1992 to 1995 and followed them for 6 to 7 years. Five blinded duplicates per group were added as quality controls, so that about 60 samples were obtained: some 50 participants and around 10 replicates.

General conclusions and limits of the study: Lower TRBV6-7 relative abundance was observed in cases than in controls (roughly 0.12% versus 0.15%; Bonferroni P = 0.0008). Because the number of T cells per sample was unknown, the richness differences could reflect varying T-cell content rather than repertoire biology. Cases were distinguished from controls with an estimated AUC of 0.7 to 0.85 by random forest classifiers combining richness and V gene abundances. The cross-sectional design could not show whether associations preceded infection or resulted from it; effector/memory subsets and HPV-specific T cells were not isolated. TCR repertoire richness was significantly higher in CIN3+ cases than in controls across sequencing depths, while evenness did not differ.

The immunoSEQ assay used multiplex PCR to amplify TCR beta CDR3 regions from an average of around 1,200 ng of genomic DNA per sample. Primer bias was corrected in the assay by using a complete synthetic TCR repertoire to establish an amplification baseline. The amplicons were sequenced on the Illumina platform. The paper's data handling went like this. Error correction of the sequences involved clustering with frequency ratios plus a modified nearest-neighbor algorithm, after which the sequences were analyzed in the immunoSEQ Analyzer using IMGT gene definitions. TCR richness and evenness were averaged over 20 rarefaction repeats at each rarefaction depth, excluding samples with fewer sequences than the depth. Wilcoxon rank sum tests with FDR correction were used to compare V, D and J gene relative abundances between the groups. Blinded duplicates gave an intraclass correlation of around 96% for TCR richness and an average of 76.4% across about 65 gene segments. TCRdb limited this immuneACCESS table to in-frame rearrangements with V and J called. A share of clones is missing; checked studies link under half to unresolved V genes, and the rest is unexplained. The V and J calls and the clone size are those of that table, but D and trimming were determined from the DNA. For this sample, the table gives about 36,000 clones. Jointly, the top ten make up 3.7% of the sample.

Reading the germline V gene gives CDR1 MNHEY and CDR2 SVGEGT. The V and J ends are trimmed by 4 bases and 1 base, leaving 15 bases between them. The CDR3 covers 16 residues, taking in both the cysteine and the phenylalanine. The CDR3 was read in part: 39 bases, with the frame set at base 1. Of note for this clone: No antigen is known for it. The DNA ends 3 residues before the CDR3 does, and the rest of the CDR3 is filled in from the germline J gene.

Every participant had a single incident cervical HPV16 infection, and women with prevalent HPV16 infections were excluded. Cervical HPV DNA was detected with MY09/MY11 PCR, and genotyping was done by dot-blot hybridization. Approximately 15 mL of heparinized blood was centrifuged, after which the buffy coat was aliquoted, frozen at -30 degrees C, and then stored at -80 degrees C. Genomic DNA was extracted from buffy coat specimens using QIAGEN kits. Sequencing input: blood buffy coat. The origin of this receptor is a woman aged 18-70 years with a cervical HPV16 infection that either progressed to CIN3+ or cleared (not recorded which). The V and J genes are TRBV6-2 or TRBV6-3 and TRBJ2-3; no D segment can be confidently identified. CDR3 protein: CASSSSEGFGTDTQYF. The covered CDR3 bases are TGTGCCAGCAGTTCCTCAGAAGGGTTTGGCACAGATACG.